This section outlines one T cell receptor beta chain sequence together with its context. Antigen: not known. This table comes from immunoSEQ multiplex PCR, and its TCRdb copy is limited to in-frame clones, with some not included. Altogether some 1.4 million clones are present, roughly 97% being singletons, with the ten largest covering 1% to 1.5%. This sample stems from a study of shared clonotypes between healthy human individuals. Study at large: Participating donors consisted of two women and a few men aged 18 to 49. Whole-study findings and limits: With several donors compared, around 4.7% of naive CD4 clonotypes were shared.

CDR3 size: 15 residues. The trim removed 1 base at V and 5 bases at J, leaving 4 bases unmatched. Germline CDR1 and CDR2: MGHDK and SYGVNS. The donors were all Caucasian adults (living in Nashville, Tennessee). The split of CD4+ cells yielded CD45RA+ naive and CD45RA-negative memory subsets. Sequenced sample: naive CD4+ T cells sorted from blood. Noted subset: CD45RA+ positively selected. The source is a man aged 25 to 40 in good health. This chain links TRBV25-1 with TRBJ1-2, with 10 bases that match TRBD1. CDR3: CASSELGTGVYGYTF. CDR3 coding DNA: TGTGCCAGCAGTGAATTAGGGACAGGGGTGTATGGCTACACCTTC.